The sequence of this T cell receptor beta chain was determined in a study of blood T cell repertoires in COVID-19. This CDR3 is 16 amino acids long. Germline CDR1 and CDR2: SGHNT and YYREEE (reference sequence). Trimming shortened V by 3 bases and J by 0 bases, and 16 bases separated the two germline ends. The assay was immunoSEQ multiplex PCR, and TCRdb's table has in-frame clones only and misses some. The sample yields roughly 81,000 clones, over 80% seen once. Sequencing was carried out using peripheral blood. The chain couples TRBV5-4 to TRBJ2-7; D is perhaps TRBD1 (6 bases). This receptor was identified in a woman in her seventies with acute or convalescent COVID-19. CDR3 amino acids: CASSSPGAPSSYEQYF. As DNA, the CDR3 is TGTGCCAGCAGCTCCCCAGGGGCCCCTTCCTCCTACGAGCAGTACTTC.